This TCR beta chain was sequenced during a study of OX40 agonist ivuxolimab in advanced cancers. This table comes from immunoSEQ multiplex PCR, and its TCRdb copy is limited to in-frame clones, with some not included. The sample carries more than 45,000 clones, around 77% recorded once. This clone came up a few times. The CDR3 has 12 amino acids. Germline lookup yields CDR1 MNHNY and CDR2 SVGAGI (reference sequence). The V end lost 6 bases, the J end lost 5 bases, and 8 bases lay between the germline ends. The rearrangement uses TRBV6-6 and TRBJ2-1; D unclear. Source: CD4+ or CD8+ T cells sorted from blood, taken in a trial of the OX40 agonist ivuxolimab. This receptor was taken from an adult with an advanced solid tumor such as melanoma, head and neck, liver or kidney cancer. As DNA, the CDR3 is TGTGCCAGCAGGTCCGGACACAATGAGCAGTTCTTC. Protein sequence: CASRSGHNEQFF.